The count of the clone carrying this T cell receptor (beta chain) is one. The record originates from a study of blood T cell repertoires in COVID-19. Turning to the study itself: There were acute and convalescent COVID-19 samples, and they came from the United States, Italy and Spain. T cells, B-cell-depleted T cells, or PBMCs provided the cDNA or gDNA that served as material.

Per the study methods: The assay estimated nucleated cells by amplifying reference gene primers. Profiled with immunoSEQ multiplex PCR; TCRdb holds only in-frame clones, not every one. D and trimming were read from the DNA, whereas the V and J calls and clone size are those reported in that table. The sample includes about 100,000 clones, approximately 87% seen only once; the top ten take 9.5% to 15%. Sequencing used peripheral blood. The receptor was isolated from a human donor in a cohort sampled during active COVID-19.

The CDR3, as DNA: TGTGCCAGCTCACTGCAGGGACAGTCAGATACGCAGTATTTT. It specifies CASSLQGQSDTQYF. V usage is TRBV18 and J usage is TRBJ2-3, with 7 nucleotides matching TRBD1. The CDR3 is 14 residues long. Losses at the gene ends were 4 bases for V and 4 bases for J; bases not matched to a gene: 5. The germline CDR1 and CDR2 sequences are KGHSH and LQKENI. Looking up the rest from reference TRBV18 and TRBJ2-3 gives the full variable domain: NAGVMQNPRHLVRRRGQEARLRCSPMKGHSHVYWYRQLPEEGLKFMVYLQKENIIDESGMPKERFSAEFPKEGPSILRIQQVVRGDSAAYFCASSLQGQSDTQYFGPGTRLTVL.